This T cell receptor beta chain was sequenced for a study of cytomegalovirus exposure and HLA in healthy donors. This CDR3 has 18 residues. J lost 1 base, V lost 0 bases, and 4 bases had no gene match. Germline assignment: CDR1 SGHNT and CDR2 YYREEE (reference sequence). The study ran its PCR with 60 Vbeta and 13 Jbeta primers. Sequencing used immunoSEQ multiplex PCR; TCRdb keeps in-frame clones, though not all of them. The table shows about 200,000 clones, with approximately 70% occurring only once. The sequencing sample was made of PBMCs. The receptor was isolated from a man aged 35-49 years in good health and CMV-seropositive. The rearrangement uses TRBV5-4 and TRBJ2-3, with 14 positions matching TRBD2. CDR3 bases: TGTGCCAGCAGCTTGGGACTAGCGGGGGGGGTTGGCACAGATACGCAGTATTTT. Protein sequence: CASSLGLAGGVGTDTQYF.